These 24 T cell receptor beta chains were all obtained from the same sample, sequenced in a study of PD-1 blockade in mismatch repair-deficient tumors. Method: immunoSEQ multiplex PCR; TCRdb's copy keeps in-frame clones and lacks some. The repertoire holds over 100,000 clones, with 60% to 85% as singletons. The specimen comprised peripheral blood, sampled about 60 weeks after starting pembrolizumab. Receptors originate from an adult with mismatch repair-deficient cancer.

The chain uses TRBV5-1 and TRBJ2-1; 7 bases map to TRBD2. Germline CDR1 and CDR2: SGHRS and YFSETQ. The CDR3 extends over 13 amino acids. The V segment lost 2 bases and the J segment 5 bases; nucleotides outside the gene matches: 1. Here the CDR3 DNA reads TGCGCCAGCAGCTTCCGGGGGGACAATGAGCAGTTCTTC. Translated, it gives CASSFRGDNEQFF.

V is TRBV5-1 and J is TRBJ2-3, with unresolved D. V lost 4 bases, J lost 1 base, and 10 bases lay in between. CDR1 is SGHRS, CDR2 YFSETQ, per germline. CDR3 length: 14 residues. The CDR3 sequence: CASSEVDGTDTQYF. CDR3 nucleotide sequence: TGCGCCAGCAGCGAAGTGGATGGCACAGATACGCAGTATTTT.

The chain carries TRBV7-3 and TRBJ2-7; 8 bases are a match to TRBD2. In germline, CDR1 is SGHTA, CDR2 FQGTGA. The length of the CDR3 is 15 residues. Trimming cost V 5 bases and J 3 bases; bases outside gene matches: 9. CDR3 sequence (DNA): TGTGCCAGCAGCCCCGGGGGACGGGAGGGCTACGAGCAGTACTTC. Translated, it gives CASSPGGREGYEQYF.

CDR3 in amino acids: CASSIARASGSDEQYF. The CDR3 DNA sequence: TGTGCCAGTAGTATAGCCCGGGCTAGCGGGAGCGACGAGCAGTACTTC. The V call is TRBV19, the J call TRBJ2-7; 10 bases are a match to TRBD2. V shed 1 base, J shed 5 bases, and the junction held 8 bases outside the gene matches. The CDR3 is 16 amino acids. Germline lookup yields CDR1 LNHDA and CDR2 SQIVND (reference sequence).

The rearrangement joins TRBV9 to TRBJ2-7; TRBD2 aligns across 12 bases. The CDR3 contains 16 residues. Losses at the gene ends were 1 base for V and 0 bases for J; bases not matched to a gene: 2. The V gene's germline CDR1 is SGDLS and CDR2 YYNGEE. The CDR3 protein is CASSVSGLAGSYEQYF. Written as DNA, the CDR3 is TGTGCCAGCAGCGTATCGGGACTAGCGGGCTCCTACGAGCAGTACTTC.

This chain links TRBV10-3 with TRBJ1-1, with D perhaps TRBD1 (5 bases). The CDR3 is made up of 13 amino acids. Germline lookup yields CDR1 ENHRY and CDR2 SYGVKD. The V gene lost 6 bases and the J gene lost 1 base, with 9 bases spanning the gap. CDR3 nucleotide sequence: TGTGCCATCAGCTTTGGGGGGAACACTGAAGCTTTCTTT. Translation: CAISFGGNTEAFF.

This clone appeared a few times. This chain uses TRBV30 with TRBJ1-2; maybe TRBD1 (5 bases). Germline V lookup: CDR1 GTSNPN, CDR2 SVGIG (reference sequence). CDR3 length: 13 residues. Trimming took 8 bases from V and 0 from J, leaving 13 bases between them. Here the CDR3 DNA reads TGTGCCCGGGCCCGGGGCGCTAACTATGGCTACACCTTC. It specifies CARARGANYGYTF.

The chain recombines TRBV7-2 with TRBJ1-1, with TRBD1 identical over 9 bases. The V gene end was trimmed by 0 bases and the J gene end by 1 base; junction bases not matched to a gene: 6. Germline-derived CDR1 and CDR2 are SGHTA and FQGNSA. The CDR3 is made up of 17 amino acids. CDR3 DNA: TGTGCCAGCAGCTTAGCTAGCCCGGGACAGGGGAACACTGAAGCTTTCTTT. Its protein is CASSLASPGQGNTEAFF.

In this sample, this clone turned up a few times. The J gene is TRBJ2-1, the V gene TRBV2; 11 bases are a match to TRBD2. The ends lost 2 bases at V and 7 bases at J; junction bases unmatched: 7. CDR3 size: 16 residues. CDR1 SNHLY and CDR2 FYNNEI come from the germline V gene. CDR3 coding DNA: TGTGCCAGCAGTGAATATAGCGGGAGGGAGCGGAATGAGCAGTTCTTC. Protein product: CASSEYSGRERNEQFF.

V and J are TRBV5-4 and TRBJ2-2, with D unclear. Trimming left V 0 bases short and J 0 bases short, with 9 bases between. CDR1 and CDR2 from the germline V gene are SGHNT and YYREEE (reference sequence). The CDR3 is made up of 16 amino acids. The chain's CDR3 is CASSLVGGANTGELFF. CDR3 coding DNA: TGTGCCAGCAGCTTGGTCGGCGGAGCGAACACCGGGGAGCTGTTTTTT.

The chain joins TRBV11-3 to TRBJ2-3; 10 bases are shared with TRBD2. The CDR3 loop spans 16 amino acids. Germline V gene data show CDR1 as SGHNT and CDR2 as YENEEA. V dropped 5 bases and J dropped 2; count of bases not matched to a gene: 7. The CDR3 coding sequence is TGTGCCAGCAGCCCAAGAGGGACTAGCGACACAGATACGCAGTATTTT. Amino acids: CASSPRGTSDTDTQYF.

This chain connects TRBV4-1 to TRBJ2-7; D ambiguous. The V gene lost 0 bases and the J gene lost 6 bases, with 15 bases spanning the gap. Germline V gene data show CDR1 as MGHRA and CDR2 as YSYEKL. This CDR3 has 15 amino acids. This chain's CDR3 is CASSQEITAFTEQYF. The CDR3 coding sequence is TGCGCCAGCAGCCAAGAAATAACAGCTTTTACCGAGCAGTACTTC.

The rearrangement uses TRBV4-1 and TRBJ2-2, with D uncertain. Trimming removed 3 bases at V and 0 bases at J, with 17 bases between. This CDR3 contains 18 residues. CDR1 MGHRA and CDR2 YSYEKL come from the germline V gene. The DNA of the CDR3 is TGCGCCAGCAGCCAGTCGTATCGCAGCCGAACGAACACCGGGGAGCTGTTTTTT. This sequence encodes CASSQSYRSRTNTGELFF.

V usage is TRBV6-5 and J usage is TRBJ2-7; D might be TRBD2 (6 bases). CDR1 and CDR2 (germline): MNHEY, SVGAGI. Trimming took 0 bases from V and 0 from J, leaving 12 bases between them. The CDR3 length is 16 residues. The DNA for the CDR3 is TGTGCCAGCAGTTACTCGGGACTGCCTTTCTCCTACGAGCAGTACTTC. Residues: CASSYSGLPFSYEQYF.

This clone was picked up one time. V usage is TRBV7-6 and J usage is TRBJ1-5, with D possibly TRBD1 on 6 matching bases. Germline CDR1 SGHVS, CDR2 FNYEAQ. Between the trimmed V and J ends, which lost 0 bases and 6 bases, there was a span of 12 bases. CDR3 size: 15 residues. The CDR3, as DNA: TGTGCCAGCAGCTTAGCGTCGGGGGGCTCTCAGCCCCAGCATTTT. This encodes CASSLASGGSQPQHF.

V gene TRBV5-4 combines with J gene TRBJ1-1, with D maybe TRBD1 (6 bases). Germline V CDR1 and CDR2: SGHNT, YYREEE (reference sequence). Trimming cost V 4 bases and J 0 bases, with 13 bases left between them. CDR3 length: 15 amino acids. The CDR3 loop is CASSPRTVMNTEAFF. The CDR3 bases are TGTGCCAGCAGCCCCCGGACAGTCATGAACACTGAAGCTTTCTTT.

J is TRBJ2-1 and V is TRBV6-5; a possible D gene is TRBD2 (6 bases). From germline, CDR1 is MNHEY and CDR2 SVGAGI. This CDR3 is built from 14 residues. The germline V and J ends were trimmed by 3 bases and 6 bases, with 12 bases remaining between them. The CDR3 sequence: CASSYRRGLNEQFF. The CDR3 bases are TGTGCCAGCAGTTATAGGCGGGGACTCAATGAGCAGTTCTTC.

The chain couples TRBV29-1 to TRBJ2-7; 7 nucleotides align to TRBD2. Germline CDR1 is SQVTM and CDR2 is ANQGSEA. The trim removed 6 bases at V and 2 bases at J, leaving 4 bases unmatched. The CDR3 is 12 residues long. CDR3 loop: CSVTSSTYEQYF. Written as DNA, the CDR3 is TGCAGCGTGACTAGCAGCACCTACGAGCAGTACTTC.

This chain uses TRBV19 with TRBJ1-2; D not resolved. CDR3 length: 14 amino acids. Trimming left V 7 bases short and J 6 bases short, with 18 bases between. The germline V gene has CDR1 LNHDA and CDR2 SQIVND (reference sequence). CDR3 amino acids: CASTLGRKVDGYTF. The CDR3 nucleotides are TGTGCCAGTACCTTGGGTCGTAAGGTGGATGGCTACACCTTC.

V is TRBV2 and J is TRBJ2-5; D is ambiguous. V dropped 2 bases and J dropped 7 bases, with 8 bases sitting between them. The CDR3 has 12 residues. In germline, CDR1 is SNHLY, CDR2 FYNNEI. CDR3 in amino acids: CASSERVGTQYF. CDR3 in DNA: TGTGCCAGCAGTGAAAGGGTAGGGACCCAGTACTTC.

This chain's CDR3 is CASSFANTDTQYF. CDR3 nucleotide sequence: TGTGCCAGCAGCTTTGCGAACACAGATACGCAGTATTTT. The V and J genes are TRBV7-9 and TRBJ2-3; D remains ambiguous. V was cut by 3 bases and J by 2 bases, with 6 bases left in between. Per the germline V gene, CDR1 is SEHNR and CDR2 is FQNEAQ (reference sequence). The CDR3 extends over 13 amino acids.

V and J are TRBV10-3 and TRBJ2-3; the D is unclear. The V gene's germline CDR1 is ENHRY and CDR2 SYGVKD. The CDR3 is made up of 12 amino acids. Trimming took off 4 bases at V and 5 bases at J, with 7 bases between the two ends. The CDR3 sequence: CAISVSQDTQYF. The CDR3 bases are TGTGCCATCAGTGTGTCTCAAGATACGCAGTATTTT.

V usage is TRBV25-1 and J usage is TRBJ1-2; D call uncertain. The V gene lost 1 base and the J gene lost 2 bases, with 8 bases spanning the gap. The CDR3 has 14 amino acids. Germline V gene lookup returns CDR1 MGHDK and CDR2 SYGVNS. CDR3 loop: CASSELAENYGYTF. The CDR3 nucleotides are TGTGCCAGCAGTGAATTAGCAGAAAACTATGGCTACACCTTC.

This clone was seen only once. V usage is TRBV19 and J usage is TRBJ1-5; 9 nucleotides agree with TRBD1. V was clipped by 2 bases and J by 11 bases; unmatched bases: 19. The CDR3 covers 18 residues. The germline V gene encodes CDR1 LNHDA and CDR2 SQIVND (reference sequence). For the CDR3, the DNA is TGTGCCAGTAGTATATCCCGCGGGACAGGGTCCCCAAGGAATGCCCAGCATTTT. Amino acids: CASSISRGTGSPRNAQHF.